The present TCR beta chain was sequenced within a study of T cell changes during pregnancy in multiple sclerosis. As concerns this clone: At the DNA level, this CDR3 is encoded by other sequences in the same sample as well.

CDR1 is SQVTM and CDR2 is ANQGSEA in the germline V gene. This CDR3 spans 13 amino acids. Trimming took 6 bases from V and 5 from J, leaving 16 bases between them. TCRdb's copy holds only in-frame clones and misses some; the assay was immunoSEQ multiplex PCR. The sample consists of about 89,000 clones, approximately 94% of them appearing once. This chain connects TRBV29-1 to TRBJ1-2, with a tentative D call TRBD1 (5 bases). The sample was peripheral blood, taken in the third trimester of pregnancy. The clonotype comes from a female donor with multiple sclerosis, enrolled in a pregnancy study. As DNA, the CDR3 is TGCAGCGTCCGTCGGGCGGGGCCTTATGGCTACACCTTC. Its translation is CSVRRAGPYGYTF.